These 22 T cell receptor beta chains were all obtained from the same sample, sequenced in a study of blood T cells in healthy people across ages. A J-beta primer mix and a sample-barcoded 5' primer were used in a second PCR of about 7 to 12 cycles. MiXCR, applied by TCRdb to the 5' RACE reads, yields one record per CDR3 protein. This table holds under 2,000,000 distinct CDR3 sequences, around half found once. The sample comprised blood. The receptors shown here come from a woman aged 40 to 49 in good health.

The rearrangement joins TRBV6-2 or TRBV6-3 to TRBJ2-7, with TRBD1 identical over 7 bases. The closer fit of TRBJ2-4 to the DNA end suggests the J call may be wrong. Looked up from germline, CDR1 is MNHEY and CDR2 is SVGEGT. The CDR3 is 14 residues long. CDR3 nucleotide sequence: TGTGCCAGCAGGAAACCTGGACAGGCAAACATTCAGTACTTC. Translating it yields CASRKPGQANIQYF.

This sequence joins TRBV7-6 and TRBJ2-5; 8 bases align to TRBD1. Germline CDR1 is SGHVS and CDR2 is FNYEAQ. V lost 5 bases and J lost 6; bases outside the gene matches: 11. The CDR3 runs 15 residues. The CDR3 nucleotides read TGTGCCAGCAGCCCAGCGACAGGGGTGTGGAAGACCCAGTACTTC. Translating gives CASSPATGVWKTQYF.

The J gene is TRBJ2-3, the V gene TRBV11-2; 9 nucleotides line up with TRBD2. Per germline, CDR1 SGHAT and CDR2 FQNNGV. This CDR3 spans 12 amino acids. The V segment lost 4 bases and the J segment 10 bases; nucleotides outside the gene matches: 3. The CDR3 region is CASSWTSAAQYF. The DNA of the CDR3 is TGTGCCAGCAGCTGGACTAGCGCGGCGCAGTATTTT.

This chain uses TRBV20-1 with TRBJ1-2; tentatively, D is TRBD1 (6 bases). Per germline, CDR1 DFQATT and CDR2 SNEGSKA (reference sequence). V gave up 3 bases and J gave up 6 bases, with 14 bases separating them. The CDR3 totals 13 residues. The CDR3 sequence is CSASWGAQNGYTF. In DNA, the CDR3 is TGCAGTGCTAGTTGGGGGGCGCAGAATGGCTACACCTTC.

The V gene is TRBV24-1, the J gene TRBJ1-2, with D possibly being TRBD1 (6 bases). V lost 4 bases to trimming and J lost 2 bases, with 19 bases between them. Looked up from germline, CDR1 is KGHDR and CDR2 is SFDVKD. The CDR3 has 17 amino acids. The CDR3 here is CATSDTPPQGQNYGYTF. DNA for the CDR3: TGTGCCACCAGTGACACCCCGCCGCAGGGGCAGAACTATGGCTACACCTTC.

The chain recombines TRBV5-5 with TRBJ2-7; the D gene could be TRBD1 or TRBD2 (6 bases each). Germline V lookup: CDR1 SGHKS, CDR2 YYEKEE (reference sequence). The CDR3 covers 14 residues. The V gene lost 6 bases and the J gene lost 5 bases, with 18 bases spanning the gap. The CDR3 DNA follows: TGTGCCAGCACCCCCTGGGGGGCTGGGCACGAGCAGTACTTC. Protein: CASTPWGAGHEQYF.

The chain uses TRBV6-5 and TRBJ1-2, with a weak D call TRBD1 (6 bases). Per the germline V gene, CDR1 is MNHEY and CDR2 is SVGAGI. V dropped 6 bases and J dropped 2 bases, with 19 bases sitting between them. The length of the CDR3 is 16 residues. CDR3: CASRAPDRYSNYGYTF. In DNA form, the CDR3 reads TGTGCCAGCAGGGCCCCCGACAGGTACTCCAACTATGGCTACACCTTC.

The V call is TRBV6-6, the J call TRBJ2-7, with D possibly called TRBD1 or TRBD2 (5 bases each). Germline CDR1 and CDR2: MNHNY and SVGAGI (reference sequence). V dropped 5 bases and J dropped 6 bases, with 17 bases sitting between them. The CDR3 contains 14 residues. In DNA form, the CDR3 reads TGTGCCAGCAGTCGTGTCCGGGACGCACTCGAGCAGTACTTC. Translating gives CASSRVRDALEQYF.

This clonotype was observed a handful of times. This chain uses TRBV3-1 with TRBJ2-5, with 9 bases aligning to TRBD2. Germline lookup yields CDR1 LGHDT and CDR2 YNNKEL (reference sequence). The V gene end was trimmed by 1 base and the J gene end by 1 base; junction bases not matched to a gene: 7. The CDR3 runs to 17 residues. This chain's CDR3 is CASSQVVGGLAQETQYF. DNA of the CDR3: TGTGCCAGCAGCCAAGTCGTGGGGGGACTAGCCCAAGAGACCCAGTACTTC.

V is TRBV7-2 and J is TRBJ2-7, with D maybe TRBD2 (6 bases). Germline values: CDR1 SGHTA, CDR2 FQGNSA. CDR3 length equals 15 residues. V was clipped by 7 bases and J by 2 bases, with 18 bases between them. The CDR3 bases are TGTGCCAGCACCGCTCTCGGGGGAGCGACCTACGAGCAGTACTTC. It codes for CASTALGGATYEQYF.

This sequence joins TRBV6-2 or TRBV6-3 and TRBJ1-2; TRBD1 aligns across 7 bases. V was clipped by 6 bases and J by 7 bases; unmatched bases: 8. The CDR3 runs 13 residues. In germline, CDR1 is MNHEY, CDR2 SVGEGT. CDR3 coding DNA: TGTGCCAGCAGAAACGGAGGGGGCATTGGCTACACCTTC. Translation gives CASRNGGGIGYTF.

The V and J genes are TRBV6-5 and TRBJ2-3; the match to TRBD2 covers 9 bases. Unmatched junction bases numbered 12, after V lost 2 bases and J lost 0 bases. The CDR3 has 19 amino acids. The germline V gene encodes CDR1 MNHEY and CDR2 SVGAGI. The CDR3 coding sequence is TGTGCCAGCAGTTACCGCCCCGGGGGGAGCGGGGGGAGCACAGATACGCAGTATTTT. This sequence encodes CASSYRPGGSGGSTDTQYF.

In nucleotides, the CDR3 is TGCGCCAGCAGCTTGGTTGTAGGGGACAGGGGTGAAGGCTACACCTTC. It specifies CASSLVVGDRGEGYTF. The chain is built from TRBV5-1 and TRBJ1-2, with TRBD1 matching over 10 bases. Per germline, CDR1 SGHRS and CDR2 YFSETQ. The CDR3 length is 16 residues. V lost 0 bases and J lost 8; bases outside the gene matches: 10.

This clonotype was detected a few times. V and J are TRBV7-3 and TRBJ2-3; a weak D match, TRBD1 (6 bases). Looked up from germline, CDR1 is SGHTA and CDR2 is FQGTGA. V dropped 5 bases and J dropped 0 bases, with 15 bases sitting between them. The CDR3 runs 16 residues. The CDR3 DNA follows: TGTGCCAGCAGCCCAAACAGGGCCACTAGCACAGATACGCAGTATTTT. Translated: CASSPNRATSTDTQYF.

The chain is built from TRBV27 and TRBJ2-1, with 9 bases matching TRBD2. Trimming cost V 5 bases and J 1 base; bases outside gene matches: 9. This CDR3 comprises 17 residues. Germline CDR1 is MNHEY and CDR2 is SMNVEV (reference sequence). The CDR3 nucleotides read TGTGCCAGCAGTCCCCGGACTAGCGCGGCGTCCTACAATGAGCAGTTCTTC. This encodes CASSPRTSAASYNEQFF.

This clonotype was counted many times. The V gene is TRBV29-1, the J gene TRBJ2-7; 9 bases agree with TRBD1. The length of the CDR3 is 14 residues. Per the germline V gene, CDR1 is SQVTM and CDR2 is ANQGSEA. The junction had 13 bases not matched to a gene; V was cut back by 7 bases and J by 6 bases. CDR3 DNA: TGCAGCGCCAACACCGGGACAGGGTATAGCGAGCAGTACTTC. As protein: CSANTGTGYSEQYF.

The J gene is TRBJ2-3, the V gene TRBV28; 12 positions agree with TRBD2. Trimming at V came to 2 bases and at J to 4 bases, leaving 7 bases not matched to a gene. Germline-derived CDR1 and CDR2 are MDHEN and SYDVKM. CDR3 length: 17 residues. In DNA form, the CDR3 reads TGTGCCAGCAGTTTACTAGCGGGGGGGATGAGTTCAGATACGCAGTATTTT. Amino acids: CASSLLAGGMSSDTQYF.

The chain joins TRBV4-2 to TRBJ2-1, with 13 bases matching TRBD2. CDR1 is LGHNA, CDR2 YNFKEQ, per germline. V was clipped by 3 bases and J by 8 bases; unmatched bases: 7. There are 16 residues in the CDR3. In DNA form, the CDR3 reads TGTGCCAGCAGCCATGCACTAGCGGGGGGGCCCCATGAGCAGTTCTTC. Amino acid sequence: CASSHALAGGPHEQFF.

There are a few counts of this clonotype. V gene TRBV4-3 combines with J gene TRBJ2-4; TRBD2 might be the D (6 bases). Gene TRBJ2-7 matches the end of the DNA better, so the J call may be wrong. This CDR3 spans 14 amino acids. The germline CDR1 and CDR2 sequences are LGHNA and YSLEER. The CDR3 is CASSQERLVPEQYF. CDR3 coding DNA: TGCGCCAGCAGCCAAGAACGACTAGTTCCCGAGCAGTACTTC.

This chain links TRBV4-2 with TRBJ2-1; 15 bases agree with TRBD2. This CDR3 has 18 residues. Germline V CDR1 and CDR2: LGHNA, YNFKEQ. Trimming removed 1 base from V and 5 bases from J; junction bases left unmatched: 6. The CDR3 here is CASSQVPGLAGGHNEQFF. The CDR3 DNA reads TGTGCCAGCAGCCAAGTCCCGGGACTAGCGGGGGGACACAATGAGCAGTTCTTC.

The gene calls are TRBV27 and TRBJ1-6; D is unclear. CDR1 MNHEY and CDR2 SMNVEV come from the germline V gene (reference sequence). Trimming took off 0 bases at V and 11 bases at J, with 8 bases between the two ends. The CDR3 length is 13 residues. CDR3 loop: CASSLSEAAPLHF. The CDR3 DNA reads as TGTGCCAGCAGTTTATCGGAAGCGGCACCCCTCCACTTT.

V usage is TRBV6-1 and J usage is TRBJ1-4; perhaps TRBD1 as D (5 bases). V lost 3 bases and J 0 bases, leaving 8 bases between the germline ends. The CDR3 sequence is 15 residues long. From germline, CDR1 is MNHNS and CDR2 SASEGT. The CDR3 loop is CASSDRGTTNEKLFF. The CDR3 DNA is TGTGCCAGCAGTGATCGGGGGACAACTAATGAAAAACTGTTTTTT.